A single sample is the source of the 3 T cell receptor beta chains below, sequenced in a study of cytomegalovirus exposure and HLA in healthy donors. The PCR employed 60 Vbeta primers together with 13 Jbeta primers. The table came from immunoSEQ multiplex PCR; TCRdb's copy has only in-frame clones and leaves some out. The table lists over 20,000 clones, almost 70% of them singletons. Sequenced sample: PBMCs. Every receptor here comes from a woman aged 45-65 years in good health and CMV-seronegative.

V usage is TRBV19 and J usage is TRBJ1-2; TRBD1 matches at 9 bases. V lost 6 bases to trimming and J lost 2 bases; unmatched junction nucleotides: 4. Germline-derived CDR1 and CDR2 are LNHDA and SQIVND (reference sequence). The CDR3 consists of 14 residues. The DNA for the CDR3 is TGTGCCAGTAGACCCGACAGGGGGAACTATGGCTACACCTTC. Translation: CASRPDRGNYGYTF.

Written as DNA, the CDR3 is TGCAGCGCTGCGGGGGGAGAAGAGACCCAGTACTTC. It is translated as CSAAGGEETQYF. V and J are TRBV29-1 and TRBJ2-5, with 8 bases lining up with TRBD2. Germline CDR1 SQVTM, CDR2 ANQGSEA. The CDR3 spans 12 residues. V trimming: 7 bases; J trimming: 3 bases; junction bases outside the gene matches: 4.

This clone was detected only a few times. This rearrangement joins TRBV6-5 to TRBJ1-1; D is perhaps TRBD1 (5 bases). Germline lookup yields CDR1 MNHEY and CDR2 SVGAGI. This CDR3 has 14 residues. V was trimmed by 2 bases and J by 6 bases, leaving 13 bases between them. This chain's CDR3 is CASSYMEWGAEAFF. In DNA form, the CDR3 reads TGTGCCAGCAGTTACATGGAGTGGGGGGCTGAAGCTTTCTTT.